Listed here are 25 T cell receptor beta chains from one sample, sequenced in a study of control samples from healthy donors and cancer patients. The repertoire was sequenced with immunoSEQ multiplex PCR; TCRdb's copy has only in-frame clones and lacks some. The table has approximately 150,000 clones, about 90% seen once; the top ten hold over 6%. The material sequenced was blood. These receptors all come from a man aged 18 to 30 in good health.

This rearrangement joins TRBV18 to TRBJ2-5; 9 nucleotides align to TRBD1. CDR3 length: 15 residues. V was pared by 6 bases and J by 3 bases, with 8 bases of the junction left unmatched. In germline, CDR1 is KGHSH, CDR2 LQKENI. As DNA, the CDR3 is TGTGCCAGCTCGGTCGGACAGGGGAGAGAAGAGACCCAGTACTTC. Amino acids: CASSVGQGREETQYF.

The chain recombines TRBV15 with TRBJ2-2; D possibly corresponds to TRBD2 (5 bases). From germline, CDR1 is LNHNV and CDR2 YYDKDF (reference sequence). CDR3 length: 16 residues. V shed 1 base and J shed 0 bases, with 9 bases lying between them. The CDR3 DNA reads TGTGCCACCAGCAGAGTCGAGGGATCGAACACCGGGGAGCTGTTTTTT. This encodes CATSRVEGSNTGELFF.

The V and J genes are TRBV19 and TRBJ1-4; the match to TRBD1 covers 8 bases. CDR3 length: 14 residues. Germline assignment: CDR1 LNHDA and CDR2 SQIVND (reference sequence). The junction had 4 bases not matched to a gene; V was cut back by 7 bases and J by 3 bases. CDR3 loop: CASTPTGANEKLFF. The DNA of the CDR3 is TGTGCCAGTACTCCGACAGGGGCTAATGAAAAACTGTTTTTT.

The chain combines TRBV5-1 with TRBJ1-1; a weak D match, TRBD1 (5 bases). Germline lookup yields CDR1 SGHRS and CDR2 YFSETQ. CDR3 length equals 14 residues. Trimming took 2 bases from V and 3 from J, leaving 11 bases between them. The chain's CDR3 is CASSLGAKDTEAFF. CDR3 in DNA: TGCGCCAGCAGCTTAGGGGCAAAGGACACTGAAGCTTTCTTT.

The chain recombines TRBV4-2 with TRBJ2-2, with D tentatively TRBD2 (6 bases). The CDR3 loop spans 18 amino acids. Germline V gene sequence: CDR1 LGHNA, CDR2 YNFKEQ. With 4 bases removed from V and 0 bases from J, the gap between germline ends came to 18 bases. The CDR3 sequence: CASSPPPRRGPNTGELFF. The CDR3, as DNA: TGTGCCAGCAGCCCCCCTCCCCGGCGGGGCCCGAACACCGGGGAGCTGTTTTTT.

This clone was found once. V and J are TRBV19 and TRBJ2-5; no clear D. Germline CDR1 is LNHDA and CDR2 is SQIVND (reference sequence). The CDR3 has 14 amino acids. V lost 5 bases and J 5 bases, leaving 15 bases between the germline ends. The CDR3 DNA reads as TGTGCCAGTAGTTCGAGTGGGCGACCGGAGACCCAGTACTTC. Encoded protein: CASSSSGRPETQYF.

The DNA of the CDR3 is TGTGCCAGCACCTCTTATGGGAACTATGGCTACACCTTC. It yields the protein CASTSYGNYGYTF. The chain couples TRBV7-2 to TRBJ1-2, with no clear D. The V gene lost 7 bases and the J gene lost 2 bases, with 11 bases spanning the gap. The germline gives CDR1 SGHTA, CDR2 FQGNSA. This CDR3 spans 13 amino acids.

The chain recombines TRBV7-9 with TRBJ1-1; D is uncertain. From germline, CDR1 is SEHNR and CDR2 FQNEAQ (reference sequence). Between the trimmed V and J ends, which lost 5 bases and 6 bases, there was a span of 13 bases. The CDR3 spans 13 residues. The CDR3 nucleotides read TGTGCCAGCAGCCTGGACGGAACCGCTGAAGCTTTCTTT. This translates into CASSLDGTAEAFF.

For this clone: Sequence at one end of the junction differs from germline and may be a read error. The V gene is TRBV20-1, the J gene TRBJ1-4, with 7 bases fitting TRBD1. The CDR3 runs 10 residues. Germline V lookup: CDR1 DFQATT, CDR2 SNEGSKA (reference sequence). The CDR3: CSANFGTVLF. The CDR3 nucleotides are TGCAGTGCTAATTTCGGGACAGTCCTCTTT.

The CDR3, as DNA: TGTGCCAGCAGCGTAGCTGGACAGAACACCGGGGAGCTGTTTTTT. This gives the protein CASSVAGQNTGELFF. The chain couples TRBV9 to TRBJ2-2; D perhaps matches TRBD1 (5 bases). The germline V gene has CDR1 SGDLS and CDR2 YYNGEE. This CDR3 has 15 amino acids. The V end was cut by 0 bases, the J end by 1 base, with 7 bases between.

V gene TRBV2 combines with J gene TRBJ2-2; D possibly corresponds to TRBD1 (6 bases). V dropped 4 bases and J dropped 12 bases, with 12 bases sitting between them. The germline V gene has CDR1 SNHLY and CDR2 FYNNEI. The CDR3 length is 12 residues. The CDR3 protein is CASSGLTGKLFF. The CDR3 bases are TGTGCCAGCAGTGGATTAACAGGGAAGCTGTTTTTT.

The V and J genes are TRBV24-1 and TRBJ1-6, with 9 nucleotides matching TRBD1. Germline CDR1 KGHDR, CDR2 SFDVKD. This CDR3 region has 14 residues. Trimming at V came to 7 bases and at J to 8 bases, leaving 5 bases not matched to a gene. This CDR3 reads CATSQDRGDSPLHF. The DNA for the CDR3 is TGTGCCACCAGCCAGGACAGGGGTGATTCACCCCTCCACTTT.

J is TRBJ2-2 and V is TRBV16; D gene uncertain. The CDR3 totals 15 residues. CDR1 is KGHSY and CDR2 is FQNENV in the germline V gene. V was shortened by 3 bases and J by 1 base, with 9 bases between the two germline ends. For the CDR3, the DNA is TGTGCCAGCAGCCACAATCCAGGGAACACCGGGGAGCTGTTTTTT. It translates to CASSHNPGNTGELFF. The variable domain in full, with the rest retrieved from reference TRBV16 and TRBJ2-2, is GEEVAQTPKHLVRGEGQKAKLYCAPIKGHSYVFWYQQVLKNEFKFLISFQNENVFDETGMPKERFSAKCLPNSPCSLEIQATKLEDSAVYFCASSHNPGNTGELFFGEGSRLTVL.

This clone is a singleton in its sample. V gene TRBV10-1 combines with J gene TRBJ1-4; the D is unclear. V dropped 2 bases and J dropped 9 bases, with 13 bases sitting between them. The germline CDR1 and CDR2 sequences are WNHNN and SYGVQD (reference sequence). This CDR3 region has 14 residues. The CDR3 protein is CASSEAGGRKKLFF. The DNA for the CDR3 is TGCGCCAGCAGTGAGGCCGGAGGTCGAAAAAAACTGTTTTTT.

V gene TRBV4-1 combines with J gene TRBJ1-1; D is uncertain. The CDR3 runs 17 residues. Trimming stripped 1 base from V and 5 bases from J, with 20 bases between. CDR1 is MGHRA and CDR2 is YSYEKL in the germline V gene. The CDR3 DNA follows: TGCGCCAGCAGCCAAGTAGTTCAGGAGACCTTACATACTGAAGCTTTCTTT. This codes for CASSQVVQETLHTEAFF.

J is TRBJ2-3 and V is TRBV6-6, with 13 positions matching TRBD2. The CDR3 has 19 amino acids. The germline V gene encodes CDR1 MNHNY and CDR2 SVGAGI (reference sequence). The V and J ends lost 5 bases and 6 bases, in that order; junction bases with no gene match: 17. Written as DNA, the CDR3 is TGTGCCAGCAGTCGGACTAGCGGGGGAGCCTTCACCTTAACGGATACGCAGTATTTT. This codes for CASSRTSGGAFTLTDTQYF.

The chain recombines TRBV7-2 with TRBJ2-5; D possibly corresponds to TRBD2 (6 bases). V was pared by 2 bases and J by 5 bases, with 12 bases between. This CDR3 contains 14 residues. Per the germline V gene, CDR1 is SGHTA and CDR2 is FQGNSA. Here the CDR3 DNA reads TGTGCCAGCAGCTTACGATATAGCGGTGAGACCCAGTACTTC. Its protein product is CASSLRYSGETQYF.

The chain employs TRBV10-2 and TRBJ2-1; TRBD2 agrees at 10 bases. Germline assignment: CDR1 WSHSY and CDR2 SAAADI. The length of the CDR3 is 14 residues. With 7 bases clipped from V and 5 bases from J, the junction kept 5 bases outside the gene matches. The CDR3 region is CASKLAGGNNEQFF. The CDR3 nucleotides are TGCGCCAGCAAATTAGCGGGGGGCAACAATGAGCAGTTCTTC.

The CDR3 bases are TGTGCCAGCAGCTGGGACAGGGGGCAAGAGACCCAGTACTTC. Its protein product is CASSWDRGQETQYF. The chain uses TRBV7-9 and TRBJ2-5; 11 nucleotides align to TRBD1. The V gene's germline CDR1 is SEHNR and CDR2 FQNEAQ (reference sequence). This CDR3 comprises 14 residues. Germline trimming cut 4 bases from V and 2 bases from J; bases unmatched to any gene: 0. Filled out from reference TRBV7-9 and TRBJ2-5, the complete variable domain reads DTGVSQNPRHKITKRGQNVTFRCDPISEHNRLYWYRQTLGQGPEFLTYFQNEAQLEKSRLLSDRFSAERPKGSFSTLEIQRTEQGDSAMYLCASSWDRGQETQYFGPGTRLLVL.

J is TRBJ2-7 and V is TRBV28, with a possible D match to TRBD2 (5 bases). CDR1 is MDHEN and CDR2 is SYDVKM in the germline V gene. The CDR3 extends over 12 amino acids. The CDR3 coding sequence is TGTGCTACTAGATCCCGCAATCGTGAGCAGTACTTC. Encoded protein: CATRSRNREQYF.

V is TRBV6-5 and J is TRBJ2-3, with no clear D. Germline V lookup: CDR1 MNHEY, CDR2 SVGAGI. The length of the CDR3 is 15 residues. The ends were cut back, 0 bases at V and 4 bases at J, with 11 bases in the middle. This chain's CDR3 is CASSYSGHGADTQYF. CDR3 bases: TGTGCCAGCAGTTACTCAGGGCACGGCGCAGATACGCAGTATTTT.

The chain is built from TRBV19 and TRBJ2-3; no firm D call. Germline CDR1 LNHDA, CDR2 SQIVND (reference sequence). The CDR3 totals 11 residues. Trimming shortened V by 3 bases and J by 6 bases, and 4 bases separated the two germline ends. CDR3 sequence (DNA): TGTGCCAGTAGTATGCTCGATACGCAGTATTTT. It translates to CASSMLDTQYF. The full variable domain, rest sourced from reference TRBV19 and TRBJ2-3, is DGGITQSPKYLFRKEGQNVTLSCEQNLNHDAMYWYRQDPGQGLRLIYYSQIVNDFQKGDIAEGYSVSREKKESFPLTVTSAQKNPTAFYLCASSMLDTQYFGPGTRLTVL.

The rearrangement links TRBV9 to TRBJ2-1; 8 bases align to TRBD2. In germline, CDR1 is SGDLS, CDR2 YYNGEE. CDR3 length: 16 amino acids. The J segment lost 6 bases and the V segment lost 4 bases, leaving 12 bases of the junction unmatched. In DNA form, the CDR3 reads TGTGCCAGCAGCCCCGGGGGGGGCCCTTTGGGCAATGAGCAGTTCTTC. Its protein is CASSPGGGPLGNEQFF.

J is TRBJ2-1 and V is TRBV27, with TRBD2 identical over 12 bases. Trimming at V came to 5 bases and at J to 4 bases, leaving 9 bases not matched to a gene. This CDR3 has 17 amino acids. Germline CDR1 and CDR2: MNHEY and SMNVEV (reference sequence). DNA of the CDR3: TGTGCCAGCAGTCCCCTATGGACTAGCGGGGTTTACAATGAGCAGTTCTTC. Protein product: CASSPLWTSGVYNEQFF.

The chain couples TRBV6-4 to TRBJ2-7, with TRBD2 as a possible D gene (6 bases). V was cut by 7 bases and J by 3 bases, with 19 bases left in between. The CDR3 length is 15 residues. CDR1 is MRHNA, CDR2 SNTAGT, per germline. The CDR3 DNA follows: TGTGCCAGCACCGGGAACGGGGGACGATTCTACGAGCAGTACTTC. This translates into CASTGNGGRFYEQYF.